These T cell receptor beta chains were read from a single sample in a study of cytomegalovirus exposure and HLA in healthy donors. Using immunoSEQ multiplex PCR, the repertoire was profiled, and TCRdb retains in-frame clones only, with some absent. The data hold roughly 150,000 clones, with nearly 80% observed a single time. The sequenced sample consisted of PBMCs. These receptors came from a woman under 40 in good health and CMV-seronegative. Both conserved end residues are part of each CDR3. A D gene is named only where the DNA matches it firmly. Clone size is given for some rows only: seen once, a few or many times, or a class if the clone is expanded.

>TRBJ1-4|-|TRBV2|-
TGTGCCAGCATAAGGCAACCTACAGGGTCGAATGAAAAACTGTTTTTT
CASIRQPTGSNEKLFF
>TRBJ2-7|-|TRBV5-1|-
TGCGCCAGCAGCTCAGCCTACGAGCAGTACTTC
CASSSAYEQYF
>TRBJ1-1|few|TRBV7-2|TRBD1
TGTGCCAGCAGGAATCAGGGGGCACTGAACACTGAAGCTTTCTTT
CASRNQGALNTEAFF
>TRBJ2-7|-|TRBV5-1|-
TGCGCCAGCAGTCTCCGGGACAACTACGAGCAGTACTTC
CASSLRDNYEQYF
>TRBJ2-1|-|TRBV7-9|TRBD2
TGTGCCAGCAGCTTATCAAGCGCGGGGGGGCTCTACAATGAGCAGTTCTTC
CASSLSSAGGLYNEQFF
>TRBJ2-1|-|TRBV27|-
TGTGCCAGCAGACAGAAAACGCTAGTGGGGGGGCGAAATGAGCAGTTCTTC
CASRQKTLVGGRNEQFF
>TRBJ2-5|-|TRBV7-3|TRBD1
TGTGCCAGCAGTCAACAGGGGGCGCTTGAGACCCAGTACTTC
CASSQQGALETQYF
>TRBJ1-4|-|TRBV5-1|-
TGCGCCAGCAGCCAGGACAGTGGAAATGAAAAACTGTTTTTT
CASSQDSGNEKLFF
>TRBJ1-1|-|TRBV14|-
TGTGCCAGCAGCCAAGGACAGTACACTGAAGCTTTCTTT
CASSQGQYTEAFF
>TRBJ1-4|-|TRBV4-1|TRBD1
TGCGCCAGCAGCCAAGCGGACAGGGTGGGAAAACTGTTTTTT
CASSQADRVGKLFF
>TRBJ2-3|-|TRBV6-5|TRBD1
TGTGCCAGCAGTTACAGGACAGGGAGCACAGATACGCAGTATTTT
CASSYRTGSTDTQYF
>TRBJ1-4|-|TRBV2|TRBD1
TGTGCCAGCACCCTCAGGGGGAGAACTAATGAAAAACTGTTTTTT
CASTLRGRTNEKLFF
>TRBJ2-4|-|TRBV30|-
TGTGCCTGGTTGCCTAACCCGGGGAACATTCAGTACTTC
CAWLPNPGNIQYF
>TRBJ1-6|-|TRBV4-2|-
TGTGCCAGCAGCCAAGACGGAGAAAAAGGCAATTCACCCCTCCACTTT
CASSQDGEKGNSPLHF
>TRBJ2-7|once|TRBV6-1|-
TGTGCCAGCATGGAGGGGCCTTACGAGCAGTACTTC
CASMEGPYEQYF
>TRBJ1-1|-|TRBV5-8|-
TGTGCCAGCAGCTTGGCCTCAGGGGAAAACACTGAAGCTTTCTTT
CASSLASGENTEAFF
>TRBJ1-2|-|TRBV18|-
TGTGCCAGCTCACCCTCCGGACAGACCCTGTTGGGCTACACCTTC
CASSPSGQTLLGYTF
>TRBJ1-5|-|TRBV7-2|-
TGTGCCAGCAGCTTAGTGGGCTGGCCAGGGGATCAGCCCCAGCATTTT
CASSLVGWPGDQPQHF
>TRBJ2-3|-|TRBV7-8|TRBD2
TGTGCCAGCAGCTTAGCACTAGCGGGGAGAACAGATACGCAGTATTTT
CASSLALAGRTDTQYF
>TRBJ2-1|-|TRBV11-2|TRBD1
TGTGCCAGCAGCCTCGACAGGGCCTATGAGCAGTTCTTC
CASSLDRAYEQFF
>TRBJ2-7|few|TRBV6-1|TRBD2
TGTGCCAGCTCCCTCAGGGAGGGATACGAGCAGTACTTC
CASSLREGYEQYF
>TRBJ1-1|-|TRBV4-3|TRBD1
TGCGCCAGCAGCCAAGATGACAGGGCGGGGAACACTGAAGCTTTCTTT
CASSQDDRAGNTEAFF
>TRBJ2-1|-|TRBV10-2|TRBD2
TGCGCCAGCAGTGAATCGGCGGGAGCCTACAATGAGCAGTTCTTC
CASSESAGAYNEQFF
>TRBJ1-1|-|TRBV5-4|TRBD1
TGTGCCAGCAGCTTGGGGACAGGGAATACTGAAGCTTTCTTT
CASSLGTGNTEAFF
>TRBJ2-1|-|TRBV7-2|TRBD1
TGTGCCGGGCTACGTCCAGGGGGCGCTGAGCAGTTCTTC
CAGLRPGGAEQFF
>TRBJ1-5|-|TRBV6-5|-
TGTGCCAGCAGCGTGCGGCGGATTAATCAGCCCCAGCATTTT
CASSVRRINQPQHF
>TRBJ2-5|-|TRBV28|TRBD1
TGTGCCAGCAGTTCCTTCCGGACAGGGACAAAGACCCAGTACTTC
CASSSFRTGTKTQYF
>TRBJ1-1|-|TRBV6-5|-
TGTGCCAGCAGTTACTCGGAAGTGGGGGCCGTCACTAAAGCTTTCTTT
CASSYSEVGAVTKAFF
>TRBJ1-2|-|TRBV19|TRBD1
TGTGGGACGGAGGGGGCGGATAGAGGCTACACCTTC
CGTEGADRGYTF
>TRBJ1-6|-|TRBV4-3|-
TGCGCCAGCAGCCAAGGGGCGAAGAATTCACCCCTCCACTTT
CASSQGAKNSPLHF
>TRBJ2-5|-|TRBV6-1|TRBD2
TGTGCCAGCAGTGCGGTGGCGGGGGGGTCCCAAGAGACCCAGTACTTC
CASSAVAGGSQETQYF
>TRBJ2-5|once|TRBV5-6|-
TGTGCCAGCAGCTTGGTGTACCAGTTACAAGAGACCCAGTACTTC
CASSLVYQLQETQYF
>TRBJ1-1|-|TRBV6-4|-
TGTGCCAGCACTCGGGCAGGGTTTCACACTGAAGCTTTCTTT
CASTRAGFHTEAFF
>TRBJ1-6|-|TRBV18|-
TGTGCCAGCTCACCACTGGACTTCGGTAGAGCCTATAATTCACCCCTCCACTTT
CASSPLDFGRAYNSPLHF
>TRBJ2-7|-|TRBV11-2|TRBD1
TGTGCCAGCAGCTTAGCAGGGGGCTTGGGCGAGCAGTACTTC
CASSLAGGLGEQYF
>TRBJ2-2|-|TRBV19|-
TGTGCCAGTAGTATCCAGACTAGAACAACCGGGGAGCTGTTTTTT
CASSIQTRTTGELFF
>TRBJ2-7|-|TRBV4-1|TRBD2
TGCGCCAGCAGCCAAGAATGGAGGACTAGGGACCACGAGCAGTACTTC
CASSQEWRTRDHEQYF
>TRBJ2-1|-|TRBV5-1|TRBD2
TGCGCCAGCAGCTCGACTAGCAGCAATGAGCAGTTCTTC
CASSSTSSNEQFF
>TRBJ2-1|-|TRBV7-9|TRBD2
TGTGCCAGCATCCTCCCGGGACTAGCATACAATGAGCAGTTCTTC
CASILPGLAYNEQFF
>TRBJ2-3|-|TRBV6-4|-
TGTGCCAGCAGTGCTAGTGTTGCAGATACGCAGTATTTT
CASSASVADTQYF
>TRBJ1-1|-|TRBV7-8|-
TGTGCCAGCAGCCCCCGGGACACCCTGAACACTGAAGCTTTCTTT
CASSPRDTLNTEAFF
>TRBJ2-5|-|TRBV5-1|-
TGCGCCAGCAGCCTCCTCGGAGGGGGGGGGCCGCGTGAGACCCAGTACTTC
CASSLLGGGGPRETQYF
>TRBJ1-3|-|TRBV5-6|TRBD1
TGTGCCAGCAGCCGACAGGGAGTCTCTGGAAACACCATATATTTT
CASSRQGVSGNTIYF
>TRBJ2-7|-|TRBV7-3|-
TGTGCCAGCAGCTTAAGGAGGACGGTTGGGGAGCAGTACTTC
CASSLRRTVGEQYF
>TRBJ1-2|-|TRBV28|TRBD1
TGTGCCAGCAGTATGGGACAGGGGGCATTTCTGGGCTATGGCTACACCTTC
CASSMGQGAFLGYGYTF
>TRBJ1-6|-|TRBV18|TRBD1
TGTGCCAGCTCACCACGTGAACAGGGGAATTCACCCCTCCACTTT
CASSPREQGNSPLHF
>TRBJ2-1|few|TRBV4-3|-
TGCGCCAGCAGCCCAAGTTTCGCCGGGGGATCCAACAATGAGCAGTTCTTC
CASSPSFAGGSNNEQFF
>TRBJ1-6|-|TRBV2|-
TGTGCCAGCACCCGCACAGGGATTAGGTCACCCCTCCACTTT
CASTRTGIRSPLHF
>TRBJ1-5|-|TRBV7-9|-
TGTGCCAGCAGCGGACCGGGGTATAGCAATCAGCCCCAGCATTTT
CASSGPGYSNQPQHF
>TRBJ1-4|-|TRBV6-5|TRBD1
TGTGCCAGCAGACGGGACAGGGTTGAAAAACTGTTTTTT
CASRRDRVEKLFF
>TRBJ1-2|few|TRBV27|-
TGTGCCAGCAGTTTAGGAGGGGAGGGCTACACCTTC
CASSLGGEGYTF
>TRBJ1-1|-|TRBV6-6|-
TGTGCCAGCAGTTCTCAGGGGCAGAACACTGAAGCTTTCTTT
CASSSQGQNTEAFF
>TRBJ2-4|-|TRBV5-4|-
TGTGCCAGCAGCCTCCCAGGGGCTCCCCTAGCCAAAAACATTCAGTACTTC
CASSLPGAPLAKNIQYF
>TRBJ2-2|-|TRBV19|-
TGTGCCAGTAGAATCGACAGCACAATAAACACCGGGGAGCTGTTTTTT
CASRIDSTINTGELFF
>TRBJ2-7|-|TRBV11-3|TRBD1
TGTGCCAGCAGCTCAGGGACAGGGGACCACGAGCAGTACTTC
CASSSGTGDHEQYF
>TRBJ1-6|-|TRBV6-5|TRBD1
TGTGCCAGCAGTTACACCAGACAGGGGGCGAATTCACCCCTCCACTTT
CASSYTRQGANSPLHF